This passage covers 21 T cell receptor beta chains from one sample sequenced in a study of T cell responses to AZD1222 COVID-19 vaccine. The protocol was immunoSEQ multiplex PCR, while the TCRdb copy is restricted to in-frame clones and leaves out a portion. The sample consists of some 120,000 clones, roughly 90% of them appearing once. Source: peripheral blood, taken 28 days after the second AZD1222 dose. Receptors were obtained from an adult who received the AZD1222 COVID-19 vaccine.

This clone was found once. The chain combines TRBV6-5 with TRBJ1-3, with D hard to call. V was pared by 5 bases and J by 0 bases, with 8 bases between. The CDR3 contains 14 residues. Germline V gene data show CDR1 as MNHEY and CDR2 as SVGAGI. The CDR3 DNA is TGTGCCAGCAGTCTCCCCGGCTCTGGAAACACCATATATTTT. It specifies CASSLPGSGNTIYF.

CDR3 protein: CASSFDRGQAGGELFF. The CDR3 coding sequence is TGTGCCAGCAGCTTCGACAGGGGGCAGGCGGGCGGGGAGCTGTTTTTT. The chain couples TRBV2 to TRBJ2-2; 10 bases align to TRBD1. This CDR3 contains 16 residues. Germline assignment: CDR1 SNHLY and CDR2 FYNNEI. The trim removed 6 bases at V and 7 bases at J, leaving 11 bases unmatched.

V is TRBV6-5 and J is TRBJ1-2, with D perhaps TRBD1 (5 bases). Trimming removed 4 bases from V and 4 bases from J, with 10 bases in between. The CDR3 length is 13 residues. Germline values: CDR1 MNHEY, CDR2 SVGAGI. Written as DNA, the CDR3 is TGTGCCAGCAGTTCCACAGGTTTCTATGGCTACACCTTC. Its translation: CASSSTGFYGYTF.

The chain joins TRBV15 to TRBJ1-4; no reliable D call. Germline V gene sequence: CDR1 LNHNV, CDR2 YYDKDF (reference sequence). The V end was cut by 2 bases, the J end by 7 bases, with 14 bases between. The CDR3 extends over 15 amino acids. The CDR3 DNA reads TGTGCCACCAGCAGATATGACACGTTAGGTGAAAAACTGTTTTTT. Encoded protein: CATSRYDTLGEKLFF.

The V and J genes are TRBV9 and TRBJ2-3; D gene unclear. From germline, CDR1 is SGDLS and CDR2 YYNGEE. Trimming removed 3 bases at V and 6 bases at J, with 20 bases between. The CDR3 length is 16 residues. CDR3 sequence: CASSDNKEGKRDTQYF. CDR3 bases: TGTGCCAGCAGCGACAATAAAGAAGGGAAGAGGGATACGCAGTATTTT.

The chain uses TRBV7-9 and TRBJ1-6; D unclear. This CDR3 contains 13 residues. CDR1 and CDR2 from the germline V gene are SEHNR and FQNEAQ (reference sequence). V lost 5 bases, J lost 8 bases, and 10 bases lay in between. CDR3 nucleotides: TGTGCCAGCAGCCAAAACCCCTATTCACCCCTCCACTTT. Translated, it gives CASSQNPYSPLHF.

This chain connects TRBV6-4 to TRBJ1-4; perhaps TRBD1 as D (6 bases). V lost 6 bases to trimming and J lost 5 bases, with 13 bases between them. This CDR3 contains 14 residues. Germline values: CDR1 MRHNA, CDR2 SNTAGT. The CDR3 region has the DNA TGTGCCAGCAGCCTGACAGGAGACAATGAAAAACTGTTTTTT. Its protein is CASSLTGDNEKLFF.

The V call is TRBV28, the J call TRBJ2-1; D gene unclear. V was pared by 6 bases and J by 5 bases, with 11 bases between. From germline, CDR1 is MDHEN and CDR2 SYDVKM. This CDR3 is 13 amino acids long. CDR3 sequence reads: CASRETSDNEQFF. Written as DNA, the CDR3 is TGTGCCAGCAGAGAAACCTCAGACAATGAGCAGTTCTTC.

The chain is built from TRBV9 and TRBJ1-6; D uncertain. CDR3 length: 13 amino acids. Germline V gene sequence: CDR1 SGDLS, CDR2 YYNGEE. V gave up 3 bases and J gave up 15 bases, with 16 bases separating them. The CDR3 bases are TGTGCCAGCAGCGCTCTCAGTGAGCCAGTCCTCCACTTT. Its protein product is CASSALSEPVLHF. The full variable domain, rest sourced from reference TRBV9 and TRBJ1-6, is DSGVTQTPKHLITATGQRVTLRCSPRSGDLSVYWYQQSLDQGLQFLIQYYNGEERAKGNILERFSAQQFPDLHSELNLSSLELGDSALYFCASSALSEPVLHFGNGTRLTVT.

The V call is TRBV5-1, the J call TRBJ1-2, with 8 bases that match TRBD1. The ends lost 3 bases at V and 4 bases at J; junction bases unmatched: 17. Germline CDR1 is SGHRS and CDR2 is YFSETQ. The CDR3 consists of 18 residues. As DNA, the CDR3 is TGCGCCAGCAGCTACGCGGGAGCCTTCGACAGGGGTGTCTATGGCTACACCTTC. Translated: CASSYAGAFDRGVYGYTF.

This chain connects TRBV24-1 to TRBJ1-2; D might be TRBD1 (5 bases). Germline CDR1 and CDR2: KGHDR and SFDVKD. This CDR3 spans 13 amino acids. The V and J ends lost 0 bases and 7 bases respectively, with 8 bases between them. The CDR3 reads CATSDLRTGGYTF. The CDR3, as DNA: TGTGCCACCAGTGATTTGCGAACAGGTGGCTACACCTTC.

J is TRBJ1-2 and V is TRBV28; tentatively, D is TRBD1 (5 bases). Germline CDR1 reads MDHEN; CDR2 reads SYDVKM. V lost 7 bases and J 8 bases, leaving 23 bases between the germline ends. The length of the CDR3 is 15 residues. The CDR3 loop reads CASTVGGQGFVGYTF. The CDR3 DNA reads TGTGCCAGCACCGTGGGAGGGCAGGGATTTGTAGGCTACACCTTC.

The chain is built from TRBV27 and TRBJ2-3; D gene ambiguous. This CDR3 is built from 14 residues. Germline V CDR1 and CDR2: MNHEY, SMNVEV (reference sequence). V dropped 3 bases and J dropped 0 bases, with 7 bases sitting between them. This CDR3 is CASSFGHSTDTQYF. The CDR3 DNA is TGTGCCAGCAGTTTCGGGCACAGCACAGATACGCAGTATTTT.

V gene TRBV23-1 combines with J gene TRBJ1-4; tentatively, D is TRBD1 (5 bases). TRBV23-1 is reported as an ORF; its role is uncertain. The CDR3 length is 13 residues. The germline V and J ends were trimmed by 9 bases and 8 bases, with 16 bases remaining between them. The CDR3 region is CARGEKSWEKLFF. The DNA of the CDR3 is TGCGCCAGAGGGGAGAAGTCGTGGGAAAAACTGTTTTTT.

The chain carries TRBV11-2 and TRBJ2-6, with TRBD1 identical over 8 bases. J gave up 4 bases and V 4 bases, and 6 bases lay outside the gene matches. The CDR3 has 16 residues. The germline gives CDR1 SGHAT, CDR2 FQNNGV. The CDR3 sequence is CASSSEQGGGANVLTF. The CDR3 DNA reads TGTGCCAGCAGCTCTGAACAGGGGGGAGGGGCCAACGTCCTGACTTTC.

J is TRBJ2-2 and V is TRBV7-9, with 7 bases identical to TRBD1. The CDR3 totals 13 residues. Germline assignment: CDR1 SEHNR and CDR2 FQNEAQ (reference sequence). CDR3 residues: CGDRDRDTGELFF. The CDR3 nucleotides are TGTGGCGACCGGGACAGAGACACCGGGGAGCTGTTTTTT.

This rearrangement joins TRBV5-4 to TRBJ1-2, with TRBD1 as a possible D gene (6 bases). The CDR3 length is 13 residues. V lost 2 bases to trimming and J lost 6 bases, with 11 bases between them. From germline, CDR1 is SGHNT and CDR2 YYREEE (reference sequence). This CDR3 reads CASSLRGQNGYTF. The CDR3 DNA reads TGTGCCAGCAGCTTACGGGGGCAGAATGGCTACACCTTC.

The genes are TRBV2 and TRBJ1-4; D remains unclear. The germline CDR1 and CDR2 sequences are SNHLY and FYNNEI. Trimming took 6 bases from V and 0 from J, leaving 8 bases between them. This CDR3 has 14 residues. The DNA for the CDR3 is TGTGCCAGCAGGCCTGGGACAACTAATGAAAAACTGTTTTTT. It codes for CASRPGTTNEKLFF.

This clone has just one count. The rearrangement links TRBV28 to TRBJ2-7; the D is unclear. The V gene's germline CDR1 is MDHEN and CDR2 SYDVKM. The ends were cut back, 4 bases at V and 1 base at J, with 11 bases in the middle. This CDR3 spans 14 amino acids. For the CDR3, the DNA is TGTGCCAGCAGTTACGTCAGTCGATCCTACGAGCAGTACTTC. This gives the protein CASSYVSRSYEQYF.

CDR3 coding DNA: TGTGCCAGCAGGCTTACAGGGGACCATGGGCCCCAGCATTTT. This gives the protein CASRLTGDHGPQHF. This rearrangement joins TRBV6-5 to TRBJ1-5; 7 nucleotides align to TRBD1. This CDR3 spans 14 amino acids. With 6 bases clipped from V and 9 bases from J, the junction kept 11 bases outside the gene matches. Germline values: CDR1 MNHEY, CDR2 SVGAGI.

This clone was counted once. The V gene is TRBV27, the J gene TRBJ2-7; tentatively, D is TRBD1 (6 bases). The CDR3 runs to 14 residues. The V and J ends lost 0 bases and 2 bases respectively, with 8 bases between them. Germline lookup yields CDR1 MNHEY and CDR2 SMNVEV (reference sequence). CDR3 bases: TGTGCCAGCAGTTTATCCAGGGGCCCCTACGAGCAGTACTTC. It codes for CASSLSRGPYEQYF.